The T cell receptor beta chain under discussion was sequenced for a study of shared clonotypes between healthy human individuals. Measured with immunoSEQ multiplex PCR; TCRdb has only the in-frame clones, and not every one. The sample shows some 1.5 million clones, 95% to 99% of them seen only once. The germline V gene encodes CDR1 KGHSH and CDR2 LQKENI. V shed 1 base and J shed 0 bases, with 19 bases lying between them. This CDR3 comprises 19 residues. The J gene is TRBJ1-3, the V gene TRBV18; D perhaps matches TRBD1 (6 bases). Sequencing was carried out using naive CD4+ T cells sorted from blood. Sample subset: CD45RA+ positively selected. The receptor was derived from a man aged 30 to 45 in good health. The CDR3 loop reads CASSPLGVTQGRSGNTIYF. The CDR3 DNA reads TGTGCCAGCTCACCACTCGGGGTAACACAGGGTCGCTCTGGAAACACCATATATTTT. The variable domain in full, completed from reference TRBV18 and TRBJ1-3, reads NAGVMQNPRHLVRRRGQEARLRCSPMKGHSHVYWYRQLPEEGLKFMVYLQKENIIDESGMPKERFSAEFPKEGPSILRIQQVVRGDSAAYFCASSPLGVTQGRSGNTIYFGEGSWLTVV.